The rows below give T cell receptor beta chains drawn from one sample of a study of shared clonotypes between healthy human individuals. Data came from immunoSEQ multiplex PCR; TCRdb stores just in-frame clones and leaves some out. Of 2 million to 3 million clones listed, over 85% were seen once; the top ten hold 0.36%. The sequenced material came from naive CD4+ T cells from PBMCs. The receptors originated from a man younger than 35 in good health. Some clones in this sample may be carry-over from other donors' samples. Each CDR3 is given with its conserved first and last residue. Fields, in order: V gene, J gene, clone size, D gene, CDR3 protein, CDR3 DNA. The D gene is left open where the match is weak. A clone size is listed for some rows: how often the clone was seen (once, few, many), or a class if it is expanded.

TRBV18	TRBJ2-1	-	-	CASSPQNQYEQFF	TGTGCCAGCTCACCACAGAATCAATATGAGCAGTTCTTC
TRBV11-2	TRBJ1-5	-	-	CASSPGGADQPQHF	TGTGCCAGCAGCCCCGGGGGGGCAGATCAGCCCCAGCATTTT
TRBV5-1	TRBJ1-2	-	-	CASSLVGANYGYTF	TGCGCCAGCAGCTTGGTGGGAGCTAACTATGGCTACACCTTC
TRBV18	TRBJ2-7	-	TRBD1	CASSGGQGSYEQYF	TGTGCCAGCTCAGGGGGACAGGGCTCCTACGAGCAGTACTTC
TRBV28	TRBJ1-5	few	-	CASKGGNQPQHF	TGTGCCAGCAAGGGAGGCAATCAGCCCCAGCATTTT
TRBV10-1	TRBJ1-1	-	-	CASSPTGYWDTEAFF	TGCGCCAGCAGCCCGACAGGCTACTGGGACACTGAAGCTTTCTTT
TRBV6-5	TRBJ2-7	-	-	CASSYSTRDEQYF	TGTGCCAGCAGTTATTCGACCCGCGACGAGCAGTACTTC
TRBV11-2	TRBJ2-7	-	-	CASSFGRYSYEQYF	TGTGCCAGCAGCTTCGGCAGATACTCCTACGAGCAGTACTTC
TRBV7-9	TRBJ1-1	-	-	CASSYHPNTEAFF	TGTGCCAGCAGCTACCACCCGAACACTGAAGCTTTCTTT
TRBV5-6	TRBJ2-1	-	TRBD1	CASSTGTGSSWGYNEQFF	TGTGCCAGCAGCACCGGGACAGGGAGCTCCTGGGGCTACAATGAGCAGTTCTTC
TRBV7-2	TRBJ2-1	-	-	CASSLRLPGPRAAYNEQFF	TGTGCCAGCAGCTTACGTTTACCGGGCCCCCGGGCGGCTTACAATGAGCAGTTCTTC
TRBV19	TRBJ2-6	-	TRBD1	CASKGQGAGANVLTF	TGTGCCAGTAAGGGACAGGGGGCTGGGGCCAACGTCCTGACTTTC
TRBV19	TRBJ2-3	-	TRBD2	CASNTPSAGGSTDTQYF	TGTGCCAGTAATACACCTTCAGCGGGAGGATCCACAGATACGCAGTATTTT
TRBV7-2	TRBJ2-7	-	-	CASSLLGPLYF	TGTGCCAGCAGCCTCCTCGGTCCGCTGTACTTC
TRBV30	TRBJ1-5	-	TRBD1	CAWDRGRNQPQHF	TGTGCCTGGGACAGGGGGCGGAATCAGCCCCAGCATTTT
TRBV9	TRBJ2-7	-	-	CASSVGATSYEQYF	TGTGCCAGCAGCGTAGGGGCTACCTCCTACGAGCAGTACTTC
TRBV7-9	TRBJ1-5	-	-	CASRSDQGLNQPQHF	TGTGCCAGCAGGTCGGACCAGGGGCTCAATCAGCCCCAGCATTTT
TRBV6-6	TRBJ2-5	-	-	CASSYSGYGETQYF	TGTGCCAGCAGTTACTCTGGCTACGGAGAGACCCAGTACTTC
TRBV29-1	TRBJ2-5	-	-	CSVRSGRETQYF	TGCAGCGTCCGTTCAGGGAGGGAGACCCAGTACTTC
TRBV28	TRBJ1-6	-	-	CASSGQLGSPLHF	TGTGCCAGCAGTGGACAGCTTGGATCACCCCTCCACTTT
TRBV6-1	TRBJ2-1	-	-	CASRTNEQFF	TGTGCCAGCAGGACCAATGAGCAGTTCTTC
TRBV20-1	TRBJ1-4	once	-	CSARYTVKLFF	TGCAGTGCTAGGTACACCGTCAAACTGTTTTTT
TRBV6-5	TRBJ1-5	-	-	CAKEGRISNQPQHF	TGTGCCAAAGAGGGGAGGATAAGCAATCAGCCCCAGCATTTT
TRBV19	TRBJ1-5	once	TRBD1	CASSISSGTGGGQPQHF	TGTGCCAGTAGTATCAGCTCGGGTACAGGGGGCGGTCAGCCCCAGCATTTT
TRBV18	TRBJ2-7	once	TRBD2	CASSQSKVLAGDEQYF	TGTGCCAGCTCACAAAGCAAAGTTCTAGCGGGAGACGAGCAGTACTTC
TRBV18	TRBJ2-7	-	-	CASSPSSDEQYF	TGTGCCAGCTCACCAAGTAGCGACGAGCAGTACTTC
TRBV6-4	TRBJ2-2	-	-	CASSDSEGFAGELFF	TGTGCCAGCAGTGACTCAGAGGGGTTCGCCGGGGAGCTGTTTTTT
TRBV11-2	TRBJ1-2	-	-	CASSSPYSGGLYGYTF	TGTGCCAGCAGCAGTCCCTACTCGGGGGGCCTCTATGGCTACACCTTC
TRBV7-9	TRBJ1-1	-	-	CASSRALTALNTEAFF	TGTGCCAGCAGCCGCGCCTTGACAGCCTTGAACACTGAAGCTTTCTTT
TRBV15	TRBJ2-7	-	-	CATSPRGGWGSYEQYF	TGTGCCACCAGCCCCAGAGGGGGTTGGGGCTCCTACGAGCAGTACTTC
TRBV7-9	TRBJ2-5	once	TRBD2	CASSFLLADQETQYF	TGTGCCAGCAGCTTTCTACTAGCGGACCAAGAGACCCAGTACTTC
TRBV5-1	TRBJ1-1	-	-	CASSPGSGGTEAFF	TGCGCCAGCAGCCCGGGGAGTGGGGGCACTGAAGCTTTCTTT
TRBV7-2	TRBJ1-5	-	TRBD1	CASSLDRGNQPQHF	TGTGCCAGCAGCCTTGACAGGGGCAATCAGCCCCAGCATTTT
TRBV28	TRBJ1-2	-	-	CASSLDHYGYTF	TGTGCCAGCAGTCTAGATCACTATGGCTACACCTTC
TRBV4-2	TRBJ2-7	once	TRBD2	CASSQGTSGFYEQYF	TGTGCCAGCAGCCAAGGGACTAGCGGATTCTACGAGCAGTACTTC
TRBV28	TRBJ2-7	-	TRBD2	CASSQLLWGEGYEQYF	TGTGCCAGCAGCCAACTCTTATGGGGGGAGGGCTACGAGCAGTACTTC
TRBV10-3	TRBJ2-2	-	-	CAINPGTGNTGELFF	TGTGCCATCAACCCCGGGACTGGTAACACCGGGGAGCTGTTTTTT
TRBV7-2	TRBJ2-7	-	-	CASSLGGVAYEQYF	TGTGCCAGCAGCTTAGGTGGGGTTGCCTACGAGCAGTACTTC
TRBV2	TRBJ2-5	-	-	CASSRTGYQETQYF	TGTGCCAGCAGCCGGACGGGGTACCAAGAGACCCAGTACTTC
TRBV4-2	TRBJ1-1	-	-	CASSQDSRVGTEAFF	TGTGCCAGCAGCCAAGATTCGCGAGTAGGGACTGAAGCTTTCTTT
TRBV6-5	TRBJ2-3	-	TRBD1	CASSYLQGRTDTQYF	TGTGCCAGCAGTTACTTACAGGGGCGCACAGATACGCAGTATTTT